Below are 8 T cell receptor beta chains sequenced from a single sample in a study of T cells in Graves' hyperthyroidism and ophthalmopathy. RNA transcripts gave rise to amplified TCR beta CDR3 regions. Carried out on the TCR CDR3, a first-round RT-PCR used the HTBI primer set. Each CDR3 protein gets one entry after TCRdb re-called the multiplex PCR reads with MiXCR. The sample records 500,000 or so distinct CDR3 sequences, around 15% being singletons. Sequenced: blood. The receptors come from a woman aged 25 to 39 with Graves' ophthalmopathy.

This clonotype has ten or more counts. The rearrangement uses TRBV18 and TRBJ2-3; D call uncertain. This CDR3 region has 15 residues. Germline-derived CDR1 and CDR2 are KGHSH and LQKENI. V was pared by 4 bases and J by 0 bases, with 11 bases between. The CDR3 is CASSRKITSTDTQYF. In DNA form, the CDR3 reads TGTGCCAGCTCACGGAAGATCACTAGCACAGATACGCAGTATTTT.

At least ten counts were recorded for this clonotype. V and J are TRBV27 and TRBJ1-5; tentatively, D is TRBD1 (5 bases). V lost 4 bases and J 1 base, leaving 14 bases between the germline ends. CDR1 and CDR2 (germline): MNHEY, SMNVEV (reference sequence). This CDR3 spans 16 amino acids. CDR3 amino acids: CASSSRGGISNQPQHF. The CDR3 DNA reads TGTGCCAGCAGTTCAAGGGGAGGTATCAGCAATCAGCCCCAGCATTTT.

This clonotype was seen many times. The V gene is TRBV11-2, the J gene TRBJ1-1; a weak D match, TRBD1 (5 bases). Germline CDR1 reads SGHAT; CDR2 reads FQNNGV. Trimming took off 8 bases at V and 8 bases at J, with 15 bases between the two ends. This CDR3 comprises 12 residues. The DNA of the CDR3 is TGTGCCAGCGGCTGGGGGGGTCAGGAAGCTTTCTTT. This sequence encodes CASGWGGQEAFF.

This rearrangement joins TRBV7-9 to TRBJ2-5; D is unresolved. Trimming shortened V by 3 bases and J by 11 bases, and 10 bases separated the two germline ends. The CDR3 runs 11 residues. The germline V gene encodes CDR1 SEHNR and CDR2 FQNEAQ (reference sequence). Here the CDR3 DNA reads TGTGCCAGCAGCTTCAGCAAGGGACAGTACTTC. It encodes CASSFSKGQYF.

Regarding this clonotype: Possible read error: a much larger clone is one base away. The chain uses TRBV14 and TRBJ2-5; 7 bases fit TRBD2. This CDR3 is 14 amino acids long. Trimming cost V 0 bases and J 6 bases; bases outside gene matches: 4. In germline, CDR1 is SGHDN, CDR2 FVKESK. This chain's CDR3 is CASSQDPGGKTQYF. The CDR3 DNA is TGTGCCAGCAGCCAAGATCCGGGAGGAAAGACCCAGTACTTC. The full variable domain, in which reference TRBV14 and TRBJ2-5 provide the parts outside the CDR3, is EAGVTQFPSHSVIEKGQTVTLRCDPISGHDNLYWYRRVMGKEIKFLLHFVKESKQDESGMPNNRFLAERTGGTYSTLKVQPAELEDSGVYFCASSQDPGGKTQYFGPGTRLLVL.

This clonotype has at least ten counts. This chain connects TRBV6-5 to TRBJ2-1; the D is unclear. CDR1 and CDR2 from the germline V gene are MNHEY and SVGAGI. Deletions cut 0 bases from V and 6 bases from J, with 12 bases between. The CDR3 consists of 15 residues. CDR3 bases: TGTGCCAGCAGTTACTCGAATTTCTTAAGCAATGAGCAGTTCTTC. Translation gives CASSYSNFLSNEQFF.

As for this clonotype: A read error may explain this, as a much larger clone is one base away. The V and J genes are TRBV20-1 and TRBJ2-3, with no clear D. Germline loops: CDR1 DFQATT, CDR2 SNEGSKA (reference sequence). The CDR3 has 14 amino acids. V lost 1 base and J lost 2, with 10 bases in between. CDR3 loop: CSARGGENTDTQYF. DNA of the CDR3: TGCAGTGCTAGAGGTGGGGAAAACACAGATACGCAGTATTTT.

In this sample, this clonotype turned up a few times. J is TRBJ2-1 and V is TRBV19; D call uncertain. Trimming took off 5 bases at V and 11 bases at J, with 16 bases between the two ends. The CDR3 consists of 13 residues. The germline V gene has CDR1 LNHDA and CDR2 SQIVND (reference sequence). CDR3 nucleotide sequence: TGTGCCAGTAGTCCAGTGGAAGGGCTCCAGCAGTTCTTC. Protein product: CASSPVEGLQQFF.